The rows below give T cell receptor beta chains drawn from one sample of a study of memory B cells and T cells in multiple sclerosis. These receptors' antigens are unknown. Clones were read by immunoSEQ multiplex PCR, and TCRdb kept only the in-frame ones, dropping some. The repertoire consists of 30,000 to 40,000 clones, with 86% occurring once and the leading ten covering under 3.5%. The sequenced sample was PBMCs from blood kept in culture. Every receptor here comes from a human donor with multiple sclerosis. Both conserved end residues are trimmed from each CDR3. Fields, in order: V gene, J gene, CDR3 protein.

V gene: TRBV2; J gene: TRBJ2-3; CDR3 protein: AGRQGGTDTQY
V gene: TRBV5-1; J gene: TRBJ2-1; CDR3 protein: ASSLGLAGGYNEQF
V gene: TRBV4-1; J gene: TRBJ1-1; CDR3 protein: ASSQDYGGNTEAF
V gene: TRBV6-1; J gene: TRBJ1-3; CDR3 protein: ASSASSGNTIY
V gene: TRBV7-9; J gene: TRBJ1-1; CDR3 protein: ASIPGTNTEAF
V gene: TRBV7-6; J gene: TRBJ2-7; CDR3 protein: ASSPTSANEQY
V gene: TRBV5-4; J gene: TRBJ1-1; CDR3 protein: ASSLTLNTEAF
V gene: TRBV11-2; J gene: TRBJ2-1; CDR3 protein: ASSLEGGRGNNEQF
V gene: TRBV7-3; J gene: TRBJ1-1; CDR3 protein: ASSLGGIRNTEAF
V gene: TRBV28; J gene: NA; CDR3 protein: ASRDLSYEQY
V gene: TRBV7-9; J gene: TRBJ2-3; CDR3 protein: ASSRDDTQY
V gene: TRBV27; J gene: TRBJ2-3; CDR3 protein: ASSQGVASGGADTQY
V gene: TRBV10-1; J gene: TRBJ2-3; CDR3 protein: ASSEPSGSTDTQY
V gene: TRBV12-5; J gene: TRBJ1-3; CDR3 protein: ASGPRGSGNTIY
V gene: TRBV25-1; J gene: TRBJ2-1; CDR3 protein: ASSEIGGLYNEQF
V gene: TRBV19; J gene: TRBJ2-6; CDR3 protein: ASSTQGPGANVLT
V gene: TRBV2; J gene: TRBJ2-7; CDR3 protein: ASSYGLGRREQY
V gene: TRBV6-6; J gene: TRBJ2-7; CDR3 protein: ASSRLAGDYEQY
V gene: TRBV6-6; J gene: TRBJ1-6; CDR3 protein: ASSYSFTGLNSPLH
V gene: TRBV29-1; J gene: TRBJ2-3; CDR3 protein: SVVTGGSRADTQY
V gene: TRBV10-2; J gene: TRBJ1-1; CDR3 protein: ASRNREGNTEAF
V gene: TRBV28; J gene: TRBJ2-7; CDR3 protein: ASSPPDRASSYEQY
V gene: TRBV11-3; J gene: TRBJ2-6; CDR3 protein: ASSVSSRQSRANVLT
V gene: TRBV10-2; J gene: TRBJ1-5; CDR3 protein: ASSDITHQPQH
V gene: TRBV30; J gene: TRBJ2-7; CDR3 protein: AWSVFGRGQSSYEQY
V gene: TRBV7-9; J gene: TRBJ2-5; CDR3 protein: ASRETWEQETQY
V gene: TRBV2; J gene: TRBJ2-6; CDR3 protein: ASSWANVLT
V gene: TRBV2; J gene: TRBJ2-1; CDR3 protein: ASSAYATSGRYNEQF
V gene: TRBV10-1; J gene: TRBJ2-5; CDR3 protein: ASSPSGTKTQY
V gene: TRBV5-6; J gene: TRBJ2-6; CDR3 protein: ASSPGGSGANVLT
V gene: TRBV7-9; J gene: TRBJ1-1; CDR3 protein: ASSLGTGDTEAF
V gene: TRBV2; J gene: TRBJ1-1; CDR3 protein: ASSEIQNGEAF
V gene: TRBV5-1; J gene: TRBJ1-2; CDR3 protein: ASSLEVDSLYGYT
V gene: TRBV30; J gene: TRBJ2-3; CDR3 protein: AWSAYGRGADTQY